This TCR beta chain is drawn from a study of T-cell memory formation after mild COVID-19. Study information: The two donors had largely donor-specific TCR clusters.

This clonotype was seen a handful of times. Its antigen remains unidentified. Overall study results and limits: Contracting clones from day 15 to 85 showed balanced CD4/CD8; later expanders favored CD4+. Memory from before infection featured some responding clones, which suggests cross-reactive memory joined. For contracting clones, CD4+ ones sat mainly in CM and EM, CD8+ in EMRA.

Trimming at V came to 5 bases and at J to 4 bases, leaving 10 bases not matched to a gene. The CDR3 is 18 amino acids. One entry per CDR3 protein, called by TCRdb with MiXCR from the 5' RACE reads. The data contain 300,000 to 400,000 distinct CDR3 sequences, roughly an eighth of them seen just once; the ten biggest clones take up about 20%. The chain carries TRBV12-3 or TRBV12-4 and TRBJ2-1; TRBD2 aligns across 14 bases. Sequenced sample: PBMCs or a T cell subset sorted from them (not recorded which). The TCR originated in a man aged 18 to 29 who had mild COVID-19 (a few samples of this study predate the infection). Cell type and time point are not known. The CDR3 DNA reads TGTGCCAGCAGTCCGCGGACTAGCGGGGGGCCGGGTTACAATGAGCAGTTCTTC. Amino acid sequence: CASSPRTSGGPGYNEQFF.